This T cell receptor beta chain appears in the sequencing data of a study of identical twins. TCRdb itself ran the 5' RACE reads through MiXCR, one entry per CDR3 protein. The repertoire holds 640,000 or so distinct CDR3 sequences, with around 6% as singletons. This clonotype has only a few counts. Its antigen is currently unknown. The CDR3 totals 15 residues. Germline V CDR1 and CDR2: LNHNV, YYDKDF (reference sequence). Trimming took 1 base from V and 3 from J; bases not matched to a gene: 3. Study-level results: Donors were not followed over many years; analysis was cross-sectional. The authors noted that invariant MAIT and iNKT cells could partly confound zero-insertion analyses.

The chain uses TRBV15 and TRBJ2-5; 9 positions match TRBD2. Sequencing used naive T cells sorted from blood. The clonotype was recovered from a man between 18 and 29 years old in good health. CDR3 DNA sequence: TGTGCCACCAGCAGAGTGACTAGCGGAAAAGAGACCCAGTACTTC. Protein: CATSRVTSGKETQYF.